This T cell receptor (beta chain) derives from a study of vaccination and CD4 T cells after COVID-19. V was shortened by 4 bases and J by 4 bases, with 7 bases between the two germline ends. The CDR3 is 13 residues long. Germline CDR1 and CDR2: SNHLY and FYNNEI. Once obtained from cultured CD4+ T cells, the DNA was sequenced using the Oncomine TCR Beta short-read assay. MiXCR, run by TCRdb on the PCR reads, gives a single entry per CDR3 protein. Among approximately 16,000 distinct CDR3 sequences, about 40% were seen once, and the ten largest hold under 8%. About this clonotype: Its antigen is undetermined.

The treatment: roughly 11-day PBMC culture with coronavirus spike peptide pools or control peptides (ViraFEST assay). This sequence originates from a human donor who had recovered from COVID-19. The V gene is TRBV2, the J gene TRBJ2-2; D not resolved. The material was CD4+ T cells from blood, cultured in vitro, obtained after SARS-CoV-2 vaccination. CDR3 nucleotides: TGTGCCAGCAGTGCCCTCCTCACCGGGGAGCTGTTTTTT. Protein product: CASSALLTGELFF.